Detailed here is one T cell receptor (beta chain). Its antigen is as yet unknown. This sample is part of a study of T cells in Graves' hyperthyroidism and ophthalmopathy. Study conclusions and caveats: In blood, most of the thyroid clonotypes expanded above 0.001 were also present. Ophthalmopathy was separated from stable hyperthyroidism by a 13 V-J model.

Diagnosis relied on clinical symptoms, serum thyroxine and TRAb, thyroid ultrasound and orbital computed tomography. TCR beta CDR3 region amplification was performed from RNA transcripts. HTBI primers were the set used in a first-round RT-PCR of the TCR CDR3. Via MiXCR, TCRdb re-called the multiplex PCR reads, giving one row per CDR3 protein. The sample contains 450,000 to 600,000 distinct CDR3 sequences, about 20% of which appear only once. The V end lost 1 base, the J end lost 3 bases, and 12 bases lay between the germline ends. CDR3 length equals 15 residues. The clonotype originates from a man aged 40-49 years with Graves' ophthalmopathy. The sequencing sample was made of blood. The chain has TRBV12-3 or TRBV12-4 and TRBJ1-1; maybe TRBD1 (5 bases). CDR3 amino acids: CASSLEGKGYTEAFF. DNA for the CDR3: TGTGCCAGCAGTTTAGAGGGGAAGGGTTACACTGAAGCTTTCTTT.